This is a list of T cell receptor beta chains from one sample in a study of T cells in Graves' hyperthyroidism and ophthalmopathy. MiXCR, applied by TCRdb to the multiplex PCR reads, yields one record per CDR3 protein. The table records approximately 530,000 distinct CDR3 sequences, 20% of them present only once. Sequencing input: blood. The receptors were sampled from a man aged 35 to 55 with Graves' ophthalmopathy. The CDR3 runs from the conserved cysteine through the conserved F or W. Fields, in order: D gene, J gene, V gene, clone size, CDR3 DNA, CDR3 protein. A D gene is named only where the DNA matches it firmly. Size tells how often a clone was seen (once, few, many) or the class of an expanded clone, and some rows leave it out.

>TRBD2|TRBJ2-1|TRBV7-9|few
TGTGCCAGCAGCCCGATAGCGGGAGGGCCGGACAATGAGCAGTTCTTC
CASSPIAGGPDNEQFF
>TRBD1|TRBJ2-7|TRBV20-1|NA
TGCAGTGCCACACCGGGACAGGGCCCCTACGAGCAGTACTTC
CSATPGQGPYEQYF
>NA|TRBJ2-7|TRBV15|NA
TGTGCCACCGGCGAAAGGTTCGAGCAGTACTTC
CATGERFEQYF
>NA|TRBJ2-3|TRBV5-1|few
TGCGCCAGCAGCTCAACCGGGACTCCCGGCGCAGATACGCAGTATTTT
CASSSTGTPGADTQYF
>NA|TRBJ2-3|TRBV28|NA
TGTGCCAGCAGTTTTTCTATCAGCTCGGCGGCAGATACGCAGTATTTT
CASSFSISSAADTQYF
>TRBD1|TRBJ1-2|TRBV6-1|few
TGTGCCAGCAGTTTTTTACAGGGGGCCAACTATGGCTACACCTTC
CASSFLQGANYGYTF
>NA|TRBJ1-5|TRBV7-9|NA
TGTGCCAGCAGCGCCACAGGAAGCAACCAGCCCCAGCATTTT
CASSATGSNQPQHF
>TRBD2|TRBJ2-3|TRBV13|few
TGTGCCAGCAGCTCGCGGGAGCGAGATACGCAGTATTTT
CASSSRERDTQYF
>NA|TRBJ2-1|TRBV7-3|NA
TGTGCCAGCAGCTTTGACAGGTTTTACAATGGGCAGTTCTTC
CASSFDRFYNGQFF
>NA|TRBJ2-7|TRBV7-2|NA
TGTGCCAGCAGCCCCAGGGTACGCGAGCAGTACTTC
CASSPRVREQYF
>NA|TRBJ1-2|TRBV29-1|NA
TGCAGCGTTGACAGGTCCTACTATGGCTACACCTTC
CSVDRSYYGYTF
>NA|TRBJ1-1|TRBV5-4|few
TGTGCCAGCAGCTTCGGGGAGACTGAAGCTTTCTTT
CASSFGETEAFF
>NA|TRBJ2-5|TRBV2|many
TGTGCCAGCAGTGATTGGGCTGCGGGGAAAGAGACCCAGTACTTC
CASSDWAAGKETQYF
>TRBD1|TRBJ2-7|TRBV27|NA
TGTGCCAGCAGTCGTTTGGACAGGCGGACCTACGAGCAGTACTTC
CASSRLDRRTYEQYF
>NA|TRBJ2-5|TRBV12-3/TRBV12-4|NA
TGTGCCAGCAGGAGTCAGGACTGGCAAGAGACCCAGTACTTC
CASRSQDWQETQYF
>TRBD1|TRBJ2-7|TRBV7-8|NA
TGTGCCAGCAGCATCCGGGACAGGGGCTCCTACGAGCAGTACTTC
CASSIRDRGSYEQYF
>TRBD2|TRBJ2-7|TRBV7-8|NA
TGTGCCAGCAGCCGTCGTGGGACTAGCTCCTACGAGCAGTACTTC
CASSRRGTSSYEQYF
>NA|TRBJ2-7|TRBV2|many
TGTGCCAGCAGTTTAATTAACGAGCAGTACTTC
CASSLINEQYF
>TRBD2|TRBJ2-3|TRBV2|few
TGTGCCAGCAGTGAAAGGACTAGCGGGGGCCCCAGGGGAGATACGCAGTATTTT
CASSERTSGGPRGDTQYF
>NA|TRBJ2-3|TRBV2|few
TGTGCCAGCAACCGACCAGATACGCAGTATTTT
CASNRPDTQYF
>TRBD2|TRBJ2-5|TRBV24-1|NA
TGTGCCACCAGTGATCCATCAGCGGGGCAAGAGACCCAGTACTTC
CATSDPSAGQETQYF
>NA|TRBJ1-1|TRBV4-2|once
TGTGCCAGCAGCCAAGATTGGCAGTATGAAGCTCTCTTT
CASSQDWQYEALF
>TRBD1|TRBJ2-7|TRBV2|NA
TGTGCCACACAGGGGGTCTTGGAGCAGTACTTC
CATQGVLEQYF
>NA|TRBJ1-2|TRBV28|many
TGTGCCAGCAGTAGACGGACTGCGGTACTCGGCTACACCTTC
CASSRRTAVLGYTF
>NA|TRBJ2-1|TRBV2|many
TGTGCCAGCCAGAAGGGGGGAGGACTCAATGAGCAGTTCTTC
CASQKGGGLNEQFF
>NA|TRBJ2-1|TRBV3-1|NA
TGTGCCAGCAGCCAAGACCGGGACCTCAGGGTCAGTGAGCAGTTCTTC
CASSQDRDLRVSEQFF
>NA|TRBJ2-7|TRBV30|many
TGTGCTGCCTTACTTGGAACCTACGAGCAGTACTTC
CAALLGTYEQYF
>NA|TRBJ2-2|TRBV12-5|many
TGTGCTAGTGGTCCGCAATGGGGGGGGGCCCCGAAGATGGGGGAGCTGTTTTTT
CASGPQWGGAPKMGELFF
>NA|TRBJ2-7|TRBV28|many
TGTGCCAGCACCAGGTCGCCCTACGAGCAGTACTTC
CASTRSPYEQYF
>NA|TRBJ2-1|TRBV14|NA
TGTGCCAGCAGCCAAGGACAGCTCGCCTACAATGAGCAGTTCTTC
CASSQGQLAYNEQFF
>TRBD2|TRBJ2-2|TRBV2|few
TGTGCCAGCAGTCCAGCGGGGGGGCCTGCCGGGGAGCTGTTTTTT
CASSPAGGPAGELFF
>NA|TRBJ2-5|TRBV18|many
TGTGCCAGTCGGGGACTGCTACAAGAGACCCAGTACTTC
CASRGLLQETQYF
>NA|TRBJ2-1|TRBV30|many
TGTGCCTGGAGTCCATGGGTTGAGCAGTTCTTC
CAWSPWVEQFF
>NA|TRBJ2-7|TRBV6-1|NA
TGTGCCAGCATCAAGGACACCGACGGGCGGGTCGAGCAGTACTTC
CASIKDTDGRVEQYF
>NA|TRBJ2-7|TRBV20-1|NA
TGCAGTGCTAGAGATACTCCCTACGAGCAGTACTTC
CSARDTPYEQYF
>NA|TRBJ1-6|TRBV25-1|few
TGTGCCAGCAGTGCCGGGACCTGGAGTTCACCCCTCCACTTT
CASSAGTWSSPLHF
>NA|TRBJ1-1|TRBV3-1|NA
TGTGCCAGCAGCGCCAGGTTCGAGGCTGAAGCTTTCTTT
CASSARFEAEAFF
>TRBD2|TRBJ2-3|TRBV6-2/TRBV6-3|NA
TGTGCCAGCAGGCCCACCGGGAGGGCTAGCACAGATACGCAGTATTTT
CASRPTGRASTDTQYF
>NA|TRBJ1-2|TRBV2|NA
TGTGCCAGCAGCCAGGGCCCCGCTGGGGGCTACACCTTC
CASSQGPAGGYTF
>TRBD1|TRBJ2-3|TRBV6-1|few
TGTGCCAGCAGTCCCAGCCCGGGACAGACCACAGATACGCAGTATTTT
CASSPSPGQTTDTQYF
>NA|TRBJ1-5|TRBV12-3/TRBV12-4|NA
TGTGCCAGCAGTTTAGGGGAGGGTTCGGCTCAGCCCCAGCATTTT
CASSLGEGSAQPQHF
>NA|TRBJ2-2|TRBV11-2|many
TGTGCCAGCAGCTTAGTAGGGGGGAACACCGGGGAGCTGTTTTTT
CASSLVGGNTGELFF
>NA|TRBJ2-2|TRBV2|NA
TGTGCCAGCAGCCCCGCCGCCGGGGATGGGCCCGGGGAGCTGTTTTTT
CASSPAAGDGPGELFF
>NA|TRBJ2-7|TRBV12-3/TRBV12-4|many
TGTGCCAGCAGCCTCCAGGCAGGGCTCGAGCAGTACTTC
CASSLQAGLEQYF
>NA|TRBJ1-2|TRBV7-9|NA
TGTGCCAGCAGTCTCAGGGTCGGCTACACCTTC
CASSLRVGYTF
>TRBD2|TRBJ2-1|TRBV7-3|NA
TGTGCCAGCAGCTCACTAGCGGGCAATGAGCAGTTCTTC
CASSSLAGNEQFF
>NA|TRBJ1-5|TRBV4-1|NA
TGCGCCAGCAGCCAAGAGGGAGGGGTTCAGCCCCAGCATTTT
CASSQEGGVQPQHF
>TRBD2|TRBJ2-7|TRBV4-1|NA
TGCGCCAGCAGCCAAGGACTTGGGACTAGGTTCTACGAGCAGTACTTC
CASSQGLGTRFYEQYF
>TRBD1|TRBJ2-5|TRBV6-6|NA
TGTGCCAGCAGTTACTCCTCGGGACAGGGCTTTGAGACCCAGTACTTC
CASSYSSGQGFETQYF
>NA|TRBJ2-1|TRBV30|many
TGTGCCTGGAGTGTGGGTGCGGGGCCATACAATGAGCAGTTCTTC
CAWSVGAGPYNEQFF